This T cell receptor beta chain was captured in a study of shared clonotypes between healthy human individuals. General observations from the study: Generally, naive subsets (rather than memory subsets) showed larger estimated richness.

Some 27,000 T cell genomes, or roughly 200 ng DNA, went into the sorted-subset replicate PCRs. Measured with immunoSEQ multiplex PCR; TCRdb has only the in-frame clones, and not every one. The table has about 2.3 million clones, approximately 93% seen once. As for this clone: Its antigen is not identified.

V lost 1 base, J lost 7 bases, and 4 bases stayed unmatched. This CDR3 contains 14 residues. The germline V gene has CDR1 MGHRA and CDR2 YSYEKL. Sequencing input: naive CD4+ T cells from PBMCs. Regarding subset: CD45RA+ positively selected. The rearrangement uses TRBV4-1 and TRBJ2-1; 7 bases align to TRBD1. The TCR comes from a man between 18 and 29 years old in good health. Some clones in this sample may be carry-over from other donors' samples. CDR3 residues: CASSQAYRGNEQFF. DNA of the CDR3: TGCGCCAGCAGCCAAGCGTACAGGGGTAATGAGCAGTTCTTC.